The T cell receptor beta chain under discussion was sequenced for a study of shared clonotypes between healthy human individuals. Study information: Participating donors consisted of two women and a few men aged 18 to 49.

Details on this clone: Antigen unknown.

Generated by immunoSEQ multiplex PCR, the TCRdb table keeps only in-frame clones and is missing some. The table lists hundreds of thousands of clones, 90% to 97% of them singletons. Trimming left V 2 bases short and J 4 bases short, with 10 bases between. Looked up from germline, CDR1 is SGHRS and CDR2 is YFSETQ. The CDR3 spans 14 residues. The study, taken as a whole, reports: The generation probabilities recorded for non-shared clonotypes fell below those of clonotypes shared by all four donors.

The clonotype originates from a man between 25 and 39 years old in good health. The sample taken for sequencing was memory CD8+ T cells sorted from blood. Subset reported: CD45RO+ cells pooled with CCR7-negative TemRA cells. The chain uses TRBV5-1 and TRBJ2-1; unclear D gene. This CDR3 is CASSLDGHYNEQFF. Written as DNA, the CDR3 is TGCGCCAGCAGCTTAGACGGTCATTACAATGAGCAGTTCTTC.